This T cell receptor beta chain was recovered during a study of blood T cells in healthy people across ages. Looking at the study overall: There was about one barcoded beta molecule captured by template switching per two T cells.

Turning to this clonotype: Its cognate antigen is unknown.

Together with a sample-barcoded 5' primer, a J-beta primer mix was included in a second PCR lasting roughly 6 to 12 cycles. TCRdb reprocessed the 5' RACE reads via MiXCR and lists one record per CDR3 protein. This sample has around 1,500,000 distinct CDR3 sequences; roughly 40% occur once, and the top ten carry roughly 8.2%. Study-wide points: Older age went with lower TCR beta diversity per million T cells, in a roughly linear way. A greater number of naive CD4+ cells and higher diversity distinguished long-lived donors from aged donors. PBMCs went unsorted, and a conclusive naive versus antigen-experienced comparison was therefore prevented.

The CDR3 loop spans 15 amino acids. The germline CDR1 and CDR2 sequences are SEHNR and FQNEAQ (reference sequence). After removal of 3 bases from V and 2 bases from J, the junction contained 4 bases not matched to a gene. The sequence derives from a woman between 18 and 29 years old in good health. The gene calls are TRBV7-9 and TRBJ2-7, with TRBD2 matching over 10 bases. Sequencing was done on a sample of blood. The CDR3 DNA reads as TGTGCCAGCAGCTTCCGGACTAGCGGCACCTACGAGCAGTACTTC. This translates into CASSFRTSGTYEQYF.